Presented here are 8 T cell receptor beta chains from one specimen sequenced in a study of CD8+CD57+ T cells in acquired aplastic anemia. Sequenced patients had shown CD8+CD57+ cell expansion by flow cytometry. Genomic DNA acted as the template from which TCR beta VDJ combination and CDR3 sequence profiling were carried out. TCRdb re-called the reads through MiXCR, storing one row per CDR3 protein. This sample yields approximately 180,000 distinct CDR3 sequences, of which 63% are seen a single time; about 42% belongs to the top ten. Sequenced: sorted CD4+, CD8+, or CD8+CD57+ T cells (not recorded which) from PBMCs. The source of these receptors is a human donor with aplastic anemia.

V and J are TRBV15 and TRBJ2-1; D is ambiguous. The CDR3 has 13 amino acids. Per the germline V gene, CDR1 is LNHNV and CDR2 is YYDKDF (reference sequence). Trimming pared 5 bases from V and 7 bases from J, leaving 12 bases between. The CDR3 spells CATSLNVKNEQFF. Here the CDR3 DNA reads TGTGCCACCAGCCTGAACGTCAAGAATGAGCAGTTCTTC.

The chain joins TRBV20-1 to TRBJ2-3; 10 bases line up with TRBD2. V was clipped by 8 bases and J by 4 bases; unmatched bases: 9. This CDR3 has 14 residues. Germline V gives CDR1 DFQATT, CDR2 SNEGSKA (reference sequence). The CDR3 DNA reads as TGCAGTACCGACGGGACTAGCGTTTCAGATACGCAGTATTTT. It specifies CSTDGTSVSDTQYF.

The chain links TRBV20-1 to TRBJ2-5; TRBD1 aligns across 11 bases. The ends lost 6 bases at V and 4 bases at J; junction bases unmatched: 4. CDR3 length equals 13 residues. Germline CDR1 and CDR2: DFQATT and SNEGSKA (reference sequence). This chain's CDR3 is CSATGQGAETQYF. The CDR3 nucleotides are TGCAGTGCCACCGGACAGGGGGCAGAGACCCAGTACTTC.

This chain uses TRBV29-1 with TRBJ2-7; D is unresolved. There are 14 residues in the CDR3. From germline, CDR1 is SQVTM and CDR2 ANQGSEA. V lost 1 base and J 1 base, leaving 11 bases between the germline ends. The chain's CDR3 is CSVEGVGPSYEQYF. DNA for the CDR3: TGCAGCGTTGAAGGGGTTGGGCCTTCCTACGAGCAGTACTTC.

The sample holds a few counts of this clonotype. The gene calls are TRBV9 and TRBJ2-1; the D gene could be TRBD1 or TRBD2 (5 bases each). Per the germline V gene, CDR1 is SGDLS and CDR2 is YYNGEE. V was pared by 2 bases and J by 14 bases, with 14 bases between. The CDR3 has 12 residues. CDR3 sequence reads: CASSVRDRWEFF. As DNA, the CDR3 is TGTGCCAGCAGCGTCCGGGACCGTTGGGAGTTCTTC.

The chain is built from TRBV5-1 and TRBJ2-5; 7 nucleotides line up with TRBD2. V dropped 1 base and J dropped 2; count of bases not matched to a gene: 2. This CDR3 is built from 14 residues. The germline V gene has CDR1 SGHRS and CDR2 YFSETQ. DNA of the CDR3: TGCGCCAGCAGCTTGTGGGAGGGGCAAGAGACCCAGTACTTC. The encoded protein is CASSLWEGQETQYF. The complete variable domain, with remaining parts taken from reference TRBV5-1 and TRBJ2-5, reads KAGVTQTPRYLIKTRGQQVTLSCSPISGHRSVSWYQQTPGQGLQFLFEYFSETQRNKGNFPGRFSGRQFSNSRSEMNVSTLELGDSALYLCASSLWEGQETQYFGPGTRLLVL.

This clonotype was seen only a few times. The gene calls are TRBV10-3 and TRBJ1-2, with D perhaps TRBD1 (5 bases). V shed 7 bases and J shed 4 bases, with 7 bases lying between them. In germline, CDR1 is ENHRY, CDR2 SYGVKD. The CDR3 spans 11 residues. In DNA, the CDR3 is TGTGCCATCACAGGGATCTATGGCTACACCTTC. Its protein product is CAITGIYGYTF.

The CDR3 region has the DNA TGTGCCAGCAGCCCATTCCCGCCCCGGGGGACCAACTATGGCTACACCTTC. Encoded protein: CASSPFPPRGTNYGYTF. The chain has TRBV7-9 and TRBJ1-2, with D possibly matching TRBD1 (5 bases). CDR1 and CDR2 (germline): SEHNR, FQNEAQ (reference sequence). The CDR3 totals 17 residues. With 5 bases removed from V and 2 bases from J, the gap between germline ends came to 21 bases.